The source of this T cell receptor beta chain is a study of blood T cell repertoires in COVID-19. At the level of the study: The study drew acute and convalescent COVID-19 samples from the United States, Italy and Spain.

Only in-frame clones appear in the TCRdb table, and some are missing; sequencing was by immunoSEQ multiplex PCR. The data hold around 140,000 clones, with roughly 78% observed a single time. To note about this clone: Other nucleotide sequences in the sample specify the same CDR3.

With 1 base removed from V and 0 bases from J, the gap between germline ends came to 7 bases. Per germline, CDR1 SGHRS and CDR2 YFSETQ. The length of the CDR3 is 14 residues. Those who participated ranged in age from roughly 18 to 100 years and resided in about two dozen US areas. Participant reports of clinical history set cohort assignment. Before being deemed recovered, Cohort 3 donors had two negative PCRs, clearance, or symptom resolution. The chain combines TRBV5-1 with TRBJ1-1; D is possibly TRBD1 (6 bases). This receptor was obtained from a woman in her fifties or sixties who had recovered from COVID-19. The specimen sequenced was PBMCs or T cells enriched from blood (not recorded which). The DNA of the CDR3 is TGCGCCAGCAGCTTGACAGGGCTGAACACTGAAGCTTTCTTT. Translation gives CASSLTGLNTEAFF.